A selection of T cell receptor beta chains follows, all from one sample in a study of shared clonotypes between healthy human individuals. Clones were sequenced by immunoSEQ multiplex PCR, and TCRdb holds only the in-frame ones, with some missing. This repertoire shows some 2.4 million clones, more than 85% found once; its top ten account for about 0.34%. Input material: naive CD4+ T cells from PBMCs. These receptors originate from a man between 18 and 35 years old in good health. Some clones in this sample may be carry-over from other donors' samples. Both conserved end residues are part of each CDR3. A D gene is named only where the DNA matches it firmly. Expanded clones are given a class, and other clones once, few, many or no size at all.

TRBD2	TRBV10-3	-	TRBJ2-7	CAISGPSGRFYEQYF	TGTGCCATCAGTGGGCCTAGCGGTAGATTCTACGAGCAGTACTTC
-	TRBV11-3	-	TRBJ2-3	CASSLSGTDTQYF	TGTGCCAGCAGCTTATCGGGGACAGATACGCAGTATTTT
TRBD1	TRBV19	-	TRBJ1-1	CASSTTGWNTEAFF	TGTGCCAGTAGTACGACAGGGTGGAACACTGAAGCTTTCTTT
TRBD2	TRBV30	once	TRBJ2-3	CAWSPGLAGGSDTQYF	TGTGCCTGGAGTCCTGGACTAGCGGGAGGGTCAGATACGCAGTATTTT
-	TRBV5-1	-	TRBJ2-1	CASSLADPGSYNEQFF	TGCGCCAGCAGCTTGGCCGACCCCGGATCCTACAATGAGCAGTTCTTC
-	TRBV9	once	TRBJ1-2	CASSVGRSFSGDYGYTF	TGTGCCAGCAGCGTAGGGCGATCTTTTTCAGGGGATTATGGCTACACCTTC
-	TRBV7-2	-	TRBJ2-5	CASSFSRGETQYF	TGTGCCAGCAGCTTCTCAAGGGGGGAGACCCAGTACTTC
TRBD1	TRBV5-6	-	TRBJ1-2	CASSAKTGTGVGYTF	TGTGCCAGCAGCGCCAAAACCGGGACAGGGGTCGGCTACACCTTC
-	TRBV28	-	TRBJ2-4	CASNPPGVAKNIQYF	TGTGCCAGCAACCCTCCAGGGGTAGCCAAAAACATTCAGTACTTC
TRBD2	TRBV7-9	-	TRBJ2-1	CASSLEGLANNEQFF	TGTGCCAGCAGCTTAGAGGGACTAGCGAACAATGAGCAGTTCTTC
-	TRBV4-1	once	TRBJ1-5	CASSQVGSQPQHF	TGCGCCAGCAGCCAAGTGGGGTCCCAGCCCCAGCATTTT
-	TRBV11-2	once	TRBJ1-6	CASSASYSSYNSPLHF	TGTGCCAGCAGCGCCAGTTATAGCTCCTATAATTCACCCCTCCACTTT
TRBD1	TRBV12-5	-	TRBJ1-3	CASGTDRGSGNTIYF	TGTGCTAGTGGCACAGACAGGGGCTCTGGAAACACCATATATTTT
-	TRBV28	-	TRBJ1-5	CASSSGDRTVSPQHF	TGTGCCAGCAGTTCGGGCGATCGGACCGTATCTCCCCAGCATTTT
TRBD2	TRBV7-9	-	TRBJ2-1	CASSLPPRGRVYNEQFF	TGTGCCAGCAGCTTACCCCCCCGTGGGAGGGTCTACAATGAGCAGTTCTTC
TRBD2	TRBV19	-	TRBJ2-1	CASSKSGTGLADNEQFF	TGTGCCAGTAGCAAGTCGGGGACGGGACTAGCGGACAATGAGCAGTTCTTC
-	TRBV7-2	-	TRBJ2-5	CASSLDLDRETQYF	TGTGCCAGCAGCTTAGACCTGGACAGAGAGACCCAGTACTTC
-	TRBV27	once	TRBJ1-2	CASRYSTNYGYTF	TGTGCCAGCAGATACTCCACGAACTATGGCTACACCTTC
-	TRBV7-6	-	TRBJ2-6	CASMSGSGANVLTF	TGTGCCAGCATGTCGGGCTCTGGGGCCAACGTCCTGACTTTC
-	TRBV7-9	-	TRBJ2-1	CASSLVVGGFDGEQFF	TGTGCCAGCAGCTTAGTTGTGGGAGGTTTTGACGGTGAGCAGTTCTTC
-	TRBV29-1	-	TRBJ2-5	CSVEGNLGETQYF	TGCAGCGTTGAAGGGAACTTGGGGGAGACCCAGTACTTC
TRBD2	TRBV19	once	TRBJ2-1	CASSPDSGRVYNEQFF	TGTGCCAGTAGTCCGGATAGCGGGAGGGTATACAATGAGCAGTTCTTC
-	TRBV11-3	-	TRBJ2-7	CASSLGGRAGEQYF	TGTGCCAGCAGCTTAGGCGGCAGGGCGGGCGAGCAGTACTTC
TRBD1	TRBV28	-	TRBJ1-5	CASSLEGTADAPGNQPQHF	TGTGCCAGCAGTTTAGAGGGGACAGCCGACGCCCCGGGCAATCAGCCCCAGCATTTT
TRBD1	TRBV27	-	TRBJ2-1	CASSPADRGYNEQFF	TGTGCCAGCAGTCCAGCAGACAGGGGATACAATGAGCAGTTCTTC
-	TRBV28	-	TRBJ1-2	CASNHVLSNYGYTF	TGTGCCAGCAACCATGTCCTGAGTAACTATGGCTACACCTTC
TRBD2	TRBV14	-	TRBJ2-7	CASSRGGSGFSYEQYF	TGTGCCAGCAGCCGGGGGGGATCCGGGTTTAGCTACGAGCAGTACTTC
-	TRBV10-2	-	TRBJ2-4	CASSNRIAKNIQYF	TGCGCCAGCAGTAACCGGATAGCCAAAAACATTCAGTACTTC
-	TRBV6-6	-	TRBJ2-7	CASSYGGFSYEQYF	TGTGCCAGCAGTTATGGCGGGTTCTCCTACGAGCAGTACTTC
-	TRBV21-1	-	TRBJ1-2	CASNKCGAGGNYGYTF	TGTGCCAGCAACAAATGTGGGGCAGGGGGTAACTATGGCTACACCTTC
TRBD2	TRBV2	-	TRBJ2-3	CASSEEGRGRVRADTQYF	TGTGCCAGCAGTGAAGAAGGGAGGGGAAGAGTTCGGGCAGATACGCAGTATTTT
-	TRBV11-3	-	TRBJ2-1	CASSFGGYNEQFF	TGTGCCAGCAGCTTCGGGGGCTACAATGAGCAGTTCTTC
TRBD2	TRBV5-4	-	TRBJ2-3	CASSPGGALVPNAQYF	TGTGCCAGCAGCCCGGGGGGGGCACTAGTTCCAAATGCGCAGTATTTT
-	TRBV18	few	TRBJ1-1	CASSPRTDLNTEAFF	TGTGCCAGCTCACCGCGGACTGACCTGAACACTGAAGCTTTCTTT
TRBD1	TRBV5-4	-	TRBJ1-1	CASSSTPQGQGVF	TGTGCCAGCAGCTCGACACCACAGGGCCAGGGGGTTTTT